The 10 T cell receptor beta chains below all came from one sample that was sequenced in a study of blood T cells in healthy people across ages. The authors ran a second PCR of roughly 7 to 11 cycles using a sample-barcoded 5' primer and a J-beta primer mix. In TCRdb, the 5' RACE reads were re-called with MiXCR into one record per CDR3 protein. The sample lists about 1.6 million distinct CDR3 sequences; around 36% were seen once. Sample: blood. The source of these receptors is a woman aged 25 to 39 in good health.

In this sample, this clonotype turned up once. The chain couples TRBV12-3 or TRBV12-4 to TRBJ1-3; D not resolved. CDR3 length: 15 residues. The V end was cut by 4 bases, the J end by 1 base, with 11 bases between. The CDR3 is CASSSTVPSGNTIYF. The CDR3 nucleotides are TGTGCCAGCAGTTCCACTGTCCCTTCTGGAAACACCATATATTTT.

On this clonotype itself: One junction end disagrees with the germline gene, perhaps due to a read error. The chain joins TRBV30 to TRBJ2-7, with D unclear. CDR1 and CDR2 from the germline V gene are GTSNPN and SVGIG (reference sequence). The CDR3 loop spans 15 amino acids. The CDR3 DNA reads TGTCCCTGCTCCCTTTTGCTGAGGAGCTCCTACGAGCAGTACTTC. It yields the protein CPCSLLLRSSYEQYF.

This clonotype turned up a few times. The V gene is TRBV7-9, the J gene TRBJ2-6, with D tentatively TRBD2 (5 bases). This CDR3 comprises 12 residues. Germline CDR1 SEHNR, CDR2 FQNEAQ (reference sequence). CDR3 bases: TGTTCCACGAGGGATGGGGCCAACGTCCTGACTTTC. It encodes CSTRDGANVLTF.

Comment on this clonotype: Relative to the germline gene, one junction end is altered; a read error may explain this. The V gene is TRBV28, the J gene TRBJ2-7; D remains unclear. Germline assignment: CDR1 MDHEN and CDR2 SYDVKM. This CDR3 is 14 amino acids long. CDR3 bases: TGTACCAGCAGTTTGGTCGGGTCAGACTACGAGCAGTACTTC. Its translation is CTSSLVGSDYEQYF.

This clonotype was detected only a few times. The rearrangement links TRBV20-1 to TRBJ2-7, with D possibly being TRBD1 or TRBD2 (6 bases each). Germline values: CDR1 DFQATT, CDR2 SNEGSKA (reference sequence). CDR3 size: 11 residues. Trimming took off 7 bases at V and 3 bases at J, with 10 bases between the two ends. In DNA, the CDR3 is TGCAGTGGGGGGGCCCACTACGAGCAGTACTTC. This encodes CSGGAHYEQYF.

This clonotype was counted only a few times. The gene calls are TRBV9 and TRBJ2-5; TRBD2 matches at 9 bases. Germline CDR1 and CDR2: SGDLS and YYNGEE. The junction had 9 bases not matched to a gene; V was cut back by 0 bases and J by 3 bases. This CDR3 has 17 residues. The CDR3 sequence is CASSVGLSSGGKETQYF. CDR3 coding DNA: TGTGCCAGCAGCGTAGGACTAAGTAGCGGGGGTAAAGAGACCCAGTACTTC.

This clonotype was seen more than once but under ten times. The rearrangement uses TRBV27 and TRBJ2-7, with D possibly TRBD2 on 5 matching bases. Germline-derived CDR1 and CDR2 are MNHEY and SMNVEV (reference sequence). This CDR3 comprises 12 residues. V lost 2 bases and J 7 bases, leaving 9 bases between the germline ends. As DNA, the CDR3 is TGTGCCAGCAGTTTAAGTCCGGGGGAGCAGTACTTC. It specifies CASSLSPGEQYF.

The table lists this clonotype with a few counts. The chain links TRBV20-1 to TRBJ2-6; D gene uncertain. V lost 2 bases and J 3 bases, leaving 2 bases between the germline ends. CDR1 and CDR2 (germline): DFQATT, SNEGSKA (reference sequence). This CDR3 has 12 amino acids. The CDR3 DNA reads as TGCAGTGCTAGAAATGGGGCCAACGTCCTGACTTTC. Translated: CSARNGANVLTF.

The chain couples TRBV28 to TRBJ2-7; D possibly corresponds to TRBD1 (5 bases). Germline CDR1 reads MDHEN; CDR2 reads SYDVKM. V was clipped by 4 bases and J by 4 bases, with 14 bases between them. The CDR3 runs to 14 residues. CDR3 amino acids: CASSSTRQKYEQYF. In nucleotides, the CDR3 is TGTGCCAGCAGTTCCACCAGACAGAAATACGAGCAGTACTTC.

The chain carries TRBV5-1 and TRBJ2-5; a possible D gene is TRBD2 (6 bases). CDR3 size: 13 residues. Germline CDR1 SGHRS, CDR2 YFSETQ. V lost 4 bases, J lost 4 bases, and 11 bases lay in between. The CDR3 DNA sequence: TGCGCCAGCAGCGCCGGGAGTAGAGAGACCCAGTACTTC. This encodes CASSAGSRETQYF.